These T cell receptor beta chains were read from a single sample in a study of blood T cell repertoires in COVID-19. TCRdb's copy holds only in-frame clones and misses some; the assay was immunoSEQ multiplex PCR. This repertoire shows some 99,000 clones, roughly 84% found once; its top ten account for 10% to 15%. The sample consisted of peripheral blood. These receptors were obtained from an older woman in a cohort sampled during active or convalescent COVID-19. CDR3s include the opening cysteine and the closing phenylalanine or tryptophan. The order of the fields is D gene, J gene, CDR3 length, V gene, clone size, CDR3 protein, CDR3 DNA. The D gene is left open where the match is weak. Not every row has a clone size; where given, it reads once, few, many or a size class.

TRBD2 TRBJ2-7 16 TRBV29-1 - CSAVLGTSGPSYEQYF TGCAGCGCTGTGCTAGGGACTAGCGGACCTTCCTACGAGCAGTACTTC
- TRBJ1-3 13 TRBV3-1/TRBV3-2 - CASRRGSGNTIYF TGTGCCAGCAGACGCGGCTCTGGAAACACCATATATTTT
- TRBJ2-7 14 TRBV24-1 - CATSSQDRVYEQYF TGTGCCACCTCCTCCCAGGACAGAGTCTACGAGCAGTACTTC
TRBD1 TRBJ2-2 16 TRBV7-9 - CASSRGRTGLAGELFF TGTGCCAGCAGCCGGGGCCGGACAGGGTTGGCCGGGGAGCTGTTTTTT
- TRBJ2-3 13 TRBV11-2 - CASSFYQAETQYF TGTGCCAGCAGCTTTTACCAAGCGGAAACGCAGTATTTT
TRBD1 TRBJ1-2 14 TRBV3-1/TRBV3-2 - CASSRGQGARGYTF TGTGCCAGCAGCAGGGGACAGGGGGCTCGTGGCTACACCTTC
TRBD2 TRBJ2-2 17 TRBV9 - CASSVGTSGGGAGELFF TGTGCCAGCAGCGTAGGGACTAGCGGGGGCGGGGCCGGGGAGCTGTTTTTT
- TRBJ1-2 11 TRBV6-5 - CASSGGYGYTF TGTGCCAGCTCGGGTGGCTATGGCTACACCTTC
TRBD1 TRBJ1-2 15 TRBV7-2 - CASSWTGEGDYGYTF TGTGCCAGCAGCTGGACAGGGGAAGGAGACTATGGCTACACCTTC
- TRBJ1-5 13 TRBV19 - CASSKAGNQPQHF TGTGCCAGTAGCAAGGCGGGAAACCAGCCCCAGCATTTT
- TRBJ1-4 12 TRBV2 once CASSEWGGKVFF TGTGCCAGCAGTGAATGGGGGGGTAAGGTGTTTTTT
TRBD1 TRBJ2-7 18 TRBV4-1 - CASSQRVGPGQGGHEQYF TGCGCCAGCAGCCAAAGAGTGGGCCCGGGACAGGGTGGCCACGAGCAGTACTTC
- TRBJ2-1 9 TRBV23-1 - CASSQSRFF TGCGCCAGCAGTCAATCGAGGTTCTTC
TRBD2 TRBJ2-5 13 TRBV6-5 - CASRLAGEETQYF TGTGCCAGCAGACTAGCGGGGGAAGAGACCCAGTACTTC
- TRBJ1-6 14 TRBV6-2/TRBV6-3 few CASSYLGGNSPLHF TGTGCCAGCAGTTACCTGGGGGGGAATTCACCCCTCCACTTT
TRBD1 TRBJ1-2 14 TRBV19 - CASSVPGQGYGYTF TGTGCCAGTAGTGTACCCGGACAGGGCTATGGCTACACCTTC
TRBD1 TRBJ1-2 15 TRBV18 - CASSPPDRGGSGYTF TGTGCCAGCTCACCACCGGACAGGGGCGGCTCTGGCTACACCTTC
- TRBJ2-3 13 TRBV27 - CASSFTVSDTQYF TGTGCCAGCAGTTTTACGGTTTCAGATACGCAGTATTTT
TRBD1 TRBJ2-7 15 TRBV3-1/TRBV3-2 - CASSPVTGGAREQYF TGTGCCAGCAGCCCAGTCACAGGGGGCGCCCGCGAGCAGTACTTC
- TRBJ1-2 13 TRBV27 - CASSLGQRDGYTF TGTGCCAGCAGTTTAGGACAGAGAGATGGCTACACCTTC
- TRBJ1-6 19 TRBV19 - CASSNGRTVASSYNSPLHF TGTGCCAGTAGTAATGGCCGGACAGTCGCGAGCTCCTATAATTCACCCCTCCACTTT
TRBD2 TRBJ2-5 12 TRBV7-9 - CASMREEKTQYF TGTGCCAGCATGCGGGAGGAGAAGACCCAGTACTTC
- TRBJ1-5 13 TRBV15 - CATSREKAQPQHF TGTGCCACCAGCAGAGAGAAAGCTCAGCCCCAGCATTTT
TRBD1 TRBJ1-2 15 TRBV14 - CASSHTGARDYGYTF TGTGCCAGCAGCCATACAGGGGCCCGGGACTATGGCTACACCTTC
- TRBJ1-4 14 TRBV9 few CASSESATNEKLFF TGTGCCAGCAGCGAATCAGCAACTAATGAAAAACTGTTTTTT
TRBD1 TRBJ2-2 15 TRBV28 few CASSTRTGGLGELFF TGTGCCAGCAGTACCAGGACAGGGGGCCTCGGGGAGCTGTTTTTT
- TRBJ1-4 15 TRBV28 once CASSGSPPQEEKLFF TGTGCCAGCAGTGGATCTCCCCCCCAGGAAGAAAAACTGTTTTTT
TRBD2 TRBJ2-4 15 TRBV5-4 - CASSVAGGAKNIQYF TGTGCCAGCAGTGTAGCGGGAGGTGCCAAAAACATTCAGTACTTC
- TRBJ2-7 14 TRBV5-1 - CASSPYGGSYEQYF TGCGCCAGCAGCCCGTACGGGGGTTCCTACGAGCAGTACTTC
TRBD2 TRBJ2-3 16 TRBV19 - CASSRLAGQSTDTQYF TGTGCCAGTAGCAGGTTAGCGGGACAAAGCACAGATACGCAGTATTTT
- TRBJ1-1 14 TRBV5-1 - CASSLGQTNTEAFF TGCGCCAGCAGCTTGGGACAGACGAACACTGAAGCTTTCTTT
TRBD1 TRBJ1-2 11 TRBV3-1/TRBV3-2 - CASSPGQGMSF TGTGCCAGCAGCCCCGGACAGGGGATGTCCTTC
- TRBJ1-2 12 TRBV9 - CASSRNLYGYTF TGTGCCAGCTCTAGGAACCTCTATGGCTACACCTTC
TRBD1 TRBJ2-5 16 TRBV7-3 - CASSLGTGGPQETQYF TGTGCCAGCAGCTTAGGAACAGGGGGACCTCAAGAGACCCAGTACTTC
TRBD1 TRBJ2-7 14 TRBV29-1 - CSVLVTDREFEQYF TGCAGCGTTCTCGTGACGGACAGGGAGTTCGAGCAGTACTTC
TRBD2 TRBJ2-5 16 TRBV5-1 - CASSLPRLAGEETQYF TGCGCCAGCAGCCTGCCTAGACTAGCGGGGGAAGAGACCCAGTACTTC
TRBD1 TRBJ2-6 18 TRBV19 - CASSTAGTGFSGANVLTF TGTGCCAGTAGTACCGCCGGGACAGGGTTCTCTGGGGCCAACGTCCTGACTTTC
TRBD1 TRBJ1-2 13 TRBV10-1 - CASSSDRNYGYTF TGCGCCAGCAGCTCGGACAGGAACTATGGCTACACCTTC
TRBD1 TRBJ1-6 15 TRBV10-3 - CAISRDRPLRSPLHF TGTGCCATCAGCCGGGACAGACCACTTCGGTCACCCCTCCACTTT
- TRBJ1-2 15 TRBV2 - CASRSQPGGSYGYTF TGTGCCAGCAGGTCTCAACCGGGGGGCAGCTATGGCTACACCTTC
- TRBJ2-4 14 TRBV10-2 - CASSESWASSIQYF TGCGCCAGCAGTGAGTCTTGGGCTTCCAGCATTCAGTACTTC
TRBD1 TRBJ2-5 17 TRBV9 - CASSVGSSTGGQETQYF TGTGCCAGCAGCGTAGGGTCGAGTACAGGGGGTCAAGAGACCCAGTACTTC
- TRBJ2-3 16 TRBV6-4 - CASSDSGAGSADTQYF TGTGCCAGCAGTGACTCAGGGGCGGGGAGCGCAGATACGCAGTATTTT
TRBD1 TRBJ1-5 18 TRBV19 - CASSIGTGASRSNQPQHF TGTGCCAGTAGTATTGGGACAGGGGCTTCGAGGAGCAATCAGCCCCAGCATTTT
- TRBJ1-6 15 TRBV30 - CAWSVLAELSSPLHF TGTGCCTGGAGTGTACTCGCCGAGCTTAGTTCACCCCTCCACTTT
- TRBJ1-5 18 TRBV28 - CASSLTGVGGALNQPQHF TGTGCCAGCAGTCTAACCGGGGTTGGGGGGGCGCTCAATCAGCCCCAGCATTTT
- TRBJ1-5 15 TRBV2 - CASSRTDNSNQPQHF TGTGCCAGCAGTCGGACAGACAATAGCAATCAGCCCCAGCATTTT
- TRBJ2-3 15 TRBV7-3 - CASSLVAGRTDTQYF TGTGCCAGCAGCTTAGTGGCGGGGCGCACAGATACGCAGTATTTT
- TRBJ2-5 13 TRBV7-8 - CASSLGTSETQYF TGTGCCAGCAGCTTAGGGACATCGGAGACCCAGTACTTC
TRBD1 TRBJ1-3 14 TRBV3-1/TRBV3-2 - CASSRDRFGNTIYF TGTGCCAGCAGCAGGGACAGGTTTGGAAACACCATATATTTT
- TRBJ1-1 12 TRBV6-5 - CASSRGNTEAFF TGTGCCAGCAGCAGGGGGAACACTGAAGCTTTCTTT
- TRBJ2-2 15 TRBV19 - CASSRGLASTGELFF TGTGCCAGTAGTAGAGGGCTAGCGAGCACCGGGGAGCTGTTTTTT
- TRBJ2-5 17 TRBV27 - CASSLQSTGPGGETQYF TGTGCCAGCAGTCTCCAATCCACAGGGCCTGGTGGTGAGACCCAGTACTTC
- TRBJ2-2 18 TRBV3-1/TRBV3-2 - CASSQGASQRWRTGELFF TGTGCCAGCAGCCAAGGGGCTAGCCAACGGTGGAGGACCGGGGAGCTGTTTTTT